Below, one T cell receptor (beta chain) is given with its context. Its antigen remains unknown. The record originates from a study of tissue T cells after allogeneic stem cell transplantation. Study-level findings and limits: Across patients, clones rarely overlapped, yet motif clusters were shared tissue-specifically.

The protocol was immunoSEQ multiplex PCR, while the TCRdb copy is restricted to in-frame clones and leaves out a portion. The sample has just over 25,000 clones, roughly nine tenths seen once. Germline V gene data show CDR1 as DFQATT and CDR2 as SNEGSKA (reference sequence). The V gene lost 5 bases and the J gene lost 0 bases, with 5 bases spanning the gap. The CDR3 is made up of 11 amino acids. The input for sequencing was blood, taken before transplantation. J is TRBJ2-7 and V is TRBV20-1, with D unresolved. This receptor was obtained from a male donor aged 60 or over who later had graft-versus-host disease after an allogeneic stem cell transplant. The CDR3 DNA is TGCAGTGCTCACGACTCCTACGAGCAGTACTTC. Protein sequence: CSAHDSYEQYF.